This entry is about one T cell receptor (beta chain). The antigen remains undetermined. The data belong to a study of identical twins. Study outcomes and limitations: Fewer insertions characterized abundant cord blood beta clonotypes, whereas memory repertoires showed none.

V was clipped by 6 bases and J by 1 base, with 10 bases between them. CDR1 MNHNS and CDR2 SASEGT come from the germline V gene. The length of the CDR3 is 13 residues. TCRdb ran MiXCR on the 5' RACE reads and lists one entry per CDR3 protein. The data hold 420,000 or so distinct CDR3 sequences, with 15% to 20% observed a single time. The TCR comes from a man aged 50-59 years in good health. Sequencing input: naive T cells sorted from blood. J is TRBJ2-7 and V is TRBV6-1, with D maybe TRBD2 (5 bases). The CDR3 DNA is TGTGCCAGCAGAGTCGGGGTTTCCTACGAGCAGTACTTC. This encodes CASRVGVSYEQYF.